This TCR beta chain came from a study of breast tumors, draining lymph nodes, adjacent tissues. V lost 8 bases and J lost 2; bases outside the gene matches: 5. CDR1 and CDR2 (germline): SNHLY, FYNNEI. CDR3 length: 14 amino acids. In this sample, this clonotype turned up a few times. A single record per CDR3 protein comes from TCRdb applying MiXCR to the multiplex PCR reads. The data contain about 31,000 distinct CDR3 sequences, about 60% of them seen just once; the ten biggest clones take up 18%. The source of this sequence is a female donor with breast cancer. Some clones in this sample may be carry-over from other donors' samples. The V and J genes are TRBV2 and TRBJ2-7, with 11 bases lining up with TRBD2. The sequencing input was breast tumor tissue. CDR3 sequence: CASQTSGSTYEQYF. CDR3 coding DNA: TGTGCCAGCCAAACTAGCGGGAGTACCTACGAGCAGTACTTC.